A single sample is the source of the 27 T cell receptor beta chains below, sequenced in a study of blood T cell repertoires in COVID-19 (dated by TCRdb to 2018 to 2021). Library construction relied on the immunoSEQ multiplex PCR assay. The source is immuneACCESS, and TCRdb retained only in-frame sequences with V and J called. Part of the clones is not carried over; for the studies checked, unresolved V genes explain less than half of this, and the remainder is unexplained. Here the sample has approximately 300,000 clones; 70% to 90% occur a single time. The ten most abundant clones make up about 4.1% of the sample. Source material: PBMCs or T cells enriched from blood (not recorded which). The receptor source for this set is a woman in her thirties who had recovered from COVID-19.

CDR3 DNA sequence: TGTGCCACCAGCCTAGAACAGGTTGGGTACGAGCAGTACTTC. Its translation: CATSLEQVGYEQYF. The rearrangement joins TRBV15 to TRBJ2-7; possible D gene TRBD1, 5 bases. This CDR3 is built from 14 residues. Germline values: CDR1 LNHNV, CDR2 YYDKDF (reference sequence). V lost 5 bases, J lost 4 bases, and 15 bases lay in between.

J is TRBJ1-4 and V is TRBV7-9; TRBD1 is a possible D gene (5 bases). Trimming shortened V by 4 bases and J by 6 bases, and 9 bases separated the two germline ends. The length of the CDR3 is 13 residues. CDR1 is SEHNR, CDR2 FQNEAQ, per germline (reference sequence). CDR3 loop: CASSSQGDEKLFF. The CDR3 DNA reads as TGTGCCAGCAGCTCGCAGGGTGATGAAAAACTGTTTTTT.

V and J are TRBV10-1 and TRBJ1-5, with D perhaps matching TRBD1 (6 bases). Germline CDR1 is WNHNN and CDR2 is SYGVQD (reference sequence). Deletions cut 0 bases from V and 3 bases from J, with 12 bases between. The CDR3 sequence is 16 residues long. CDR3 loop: CASSESGQQNNQPQHF. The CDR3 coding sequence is TGCGCCAGCAGTGAGTCCGGACAGCAAAACAATCAGCCCCAGCATTTT.

CDR3: CASSVRDVLTF. The CDR3 DNA reads as TGTGCCAGCAGTGTTCGAGACGTCCTGACTTTC. This chain links TRBV2 with TRBJ2-6; D is unresolved. Germline CDR1 SNHLY, CDR2 FYNNEI. This CDR3 is 11 amino acids long. With 4 bases removed from V and 11 bases from J, the gap between germline ends came to 6 bases.

The CDR3 loop reads CASSPEGSNTEAFF. The CDR3 DNA is TGTGCCAGCAGTCCCGAAGGGAGCAACACTGAAGCTTTCTTT. This rearrangement joins TRBV5-6 to TRBJ1-1; D gene unclear. This CDR3 contains 14 residues. Trimming shortened V by 5 bases and J by 2 bases, and 13 bases separated the two germline ends. Germline V gene sequence: CDR1 SGHDT, CDR2 YYEEEE.

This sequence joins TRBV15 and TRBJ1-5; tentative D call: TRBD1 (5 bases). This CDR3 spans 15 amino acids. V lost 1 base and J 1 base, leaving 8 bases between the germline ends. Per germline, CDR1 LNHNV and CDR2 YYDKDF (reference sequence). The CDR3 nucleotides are TGTGCCACCAGCAGAGGTCAGGGAAGCAATCAGCCCCAGCATTTT. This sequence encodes CATSRGQGSNQPQHF.

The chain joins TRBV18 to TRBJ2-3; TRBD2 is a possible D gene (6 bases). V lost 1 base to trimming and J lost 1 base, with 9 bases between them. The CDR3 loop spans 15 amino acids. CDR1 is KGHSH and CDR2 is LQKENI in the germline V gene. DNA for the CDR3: TGTGCCAGCTCACCACGAGAGCGGGGCACAGATACGCAGTATTTT. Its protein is CASSPRERGTDTQYF.

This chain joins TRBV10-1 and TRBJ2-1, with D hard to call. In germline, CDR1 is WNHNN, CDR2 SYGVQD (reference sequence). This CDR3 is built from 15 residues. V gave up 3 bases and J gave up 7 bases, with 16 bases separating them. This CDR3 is CASSDSTVDWNEQFF. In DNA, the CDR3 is TGCGCCAGCAGTGACTCGACGGTAGACTGGAATGAGCAGTTCTTC.

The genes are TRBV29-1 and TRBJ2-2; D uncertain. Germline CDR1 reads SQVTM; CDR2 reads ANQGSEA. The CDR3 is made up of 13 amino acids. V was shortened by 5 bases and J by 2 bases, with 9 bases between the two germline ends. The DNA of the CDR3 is TGCAGCGTTTGGTCGACTAACACCGGGGAGCTGTTTTTT. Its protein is CSVWSTNTGELFF.

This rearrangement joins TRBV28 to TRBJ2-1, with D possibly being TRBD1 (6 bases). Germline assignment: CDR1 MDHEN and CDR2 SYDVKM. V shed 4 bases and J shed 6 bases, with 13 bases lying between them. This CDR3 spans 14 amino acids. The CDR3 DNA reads TGTGCCAGCAGTTCCCCCGACAGGTTCAATGAGCAGTTCTTC. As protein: CASSSPDRFNEQFF.

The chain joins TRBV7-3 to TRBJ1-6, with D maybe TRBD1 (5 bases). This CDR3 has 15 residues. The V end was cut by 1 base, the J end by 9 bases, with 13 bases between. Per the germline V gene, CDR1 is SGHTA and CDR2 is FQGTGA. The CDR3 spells CASSLNPGWSSPLHF. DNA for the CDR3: TGTGCCAGCAGCTTAAATCCAGGGTGGAGTTCACCCCTCCACTTT.

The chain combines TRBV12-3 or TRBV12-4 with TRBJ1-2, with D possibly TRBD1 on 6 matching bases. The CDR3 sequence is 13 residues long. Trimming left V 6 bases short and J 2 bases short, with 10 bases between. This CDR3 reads CASRDTGNYGYTF. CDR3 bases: TGTGCCAGCAGAGATACAGGGAACTATGGCTACACCTTC.

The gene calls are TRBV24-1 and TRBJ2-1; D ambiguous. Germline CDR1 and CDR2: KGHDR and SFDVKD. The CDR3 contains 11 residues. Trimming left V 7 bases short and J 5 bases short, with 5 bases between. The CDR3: CATSIHNEQFF. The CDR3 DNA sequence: TGTGCCACCAGCATTCACAATGAGCAGTTCTTC.

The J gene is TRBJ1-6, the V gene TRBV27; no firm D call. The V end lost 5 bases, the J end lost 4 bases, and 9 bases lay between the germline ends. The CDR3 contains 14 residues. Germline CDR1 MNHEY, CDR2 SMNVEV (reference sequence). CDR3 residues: CASSPEGYNSPLHF. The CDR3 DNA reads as TGTGCCAGCAGTCCGGAGGGATATAATTCACCCCTCCACTTT.

This chain's CDR3 is CAWSAPPTQYF. In DNA, the CDR3 is TGTGCCTGGAGTGCTCCCCCTACCCAGTACTTC. This rearrangement joins TRBV30 to TRBJ2-5, with D unclear. This CDR3 has 11 residues. V shed 1 base and J shed 8 bases, with 8 bases lying between them. CDR1 and CDR2 (germline): GTSNPN, SVGIG (reference sequence).

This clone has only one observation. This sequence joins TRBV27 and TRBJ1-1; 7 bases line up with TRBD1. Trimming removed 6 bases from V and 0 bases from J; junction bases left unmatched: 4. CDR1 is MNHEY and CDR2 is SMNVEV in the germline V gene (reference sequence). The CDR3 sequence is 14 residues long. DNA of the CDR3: TGTGCCAGCAGCCGGACAGGACTGAACACTGAAGCTTTCTTT. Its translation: CASSRTGLNTEAFF.

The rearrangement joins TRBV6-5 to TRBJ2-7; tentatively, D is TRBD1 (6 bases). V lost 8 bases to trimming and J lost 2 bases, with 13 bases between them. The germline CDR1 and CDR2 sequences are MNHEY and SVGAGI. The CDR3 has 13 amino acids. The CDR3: CASRGQFPYEQYF. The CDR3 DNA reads TGTGCCAGCCGAGGACAGTTCCCCTACGAGCAGTACTTC.

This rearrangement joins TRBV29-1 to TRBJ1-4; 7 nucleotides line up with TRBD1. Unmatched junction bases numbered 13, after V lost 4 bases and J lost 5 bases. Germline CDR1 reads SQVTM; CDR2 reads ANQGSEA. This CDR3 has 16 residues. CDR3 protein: CSVGIRDSTENEKLFF. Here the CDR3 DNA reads TGCAGCGTTGGAATCCGGGACAGTACAGAAAATGAAAAACTGTTTTTT.

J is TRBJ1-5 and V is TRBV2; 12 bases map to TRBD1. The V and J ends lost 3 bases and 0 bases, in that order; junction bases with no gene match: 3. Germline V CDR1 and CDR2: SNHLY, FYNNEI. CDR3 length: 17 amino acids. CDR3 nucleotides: TGTGCCAGCAGTGAGGGACAGGGGGCGAATAGCAATCAGCCCCAGCATTTT. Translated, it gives CASSEGQGANSNQPQHF.

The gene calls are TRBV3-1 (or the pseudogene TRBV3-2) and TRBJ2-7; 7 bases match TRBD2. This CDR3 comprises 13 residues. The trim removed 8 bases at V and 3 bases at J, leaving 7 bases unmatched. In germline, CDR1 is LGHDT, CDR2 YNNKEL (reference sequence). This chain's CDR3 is CASSGTINYEQYF. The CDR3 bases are TGTGCCAGCTCTGGGACTATTAACTACGAGCAGTACTTC.

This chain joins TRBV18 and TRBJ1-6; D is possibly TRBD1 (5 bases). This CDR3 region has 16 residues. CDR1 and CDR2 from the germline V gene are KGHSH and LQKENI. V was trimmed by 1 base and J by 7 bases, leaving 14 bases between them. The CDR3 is CASSPRAGLHNSPLHF. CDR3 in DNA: TGTGCCAGCTCACCACGTGCAGGGCTACACAATTCACCCCTCCACTTT.

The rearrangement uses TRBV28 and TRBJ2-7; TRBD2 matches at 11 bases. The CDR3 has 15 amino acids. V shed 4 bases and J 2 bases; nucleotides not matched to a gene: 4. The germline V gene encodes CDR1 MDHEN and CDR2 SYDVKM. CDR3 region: CASSSTGLAAYEQYF. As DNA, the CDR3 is TGTGCCAGCAGTTCCACGGGACTAGCGGCCTACGAGCAGTACTTC.

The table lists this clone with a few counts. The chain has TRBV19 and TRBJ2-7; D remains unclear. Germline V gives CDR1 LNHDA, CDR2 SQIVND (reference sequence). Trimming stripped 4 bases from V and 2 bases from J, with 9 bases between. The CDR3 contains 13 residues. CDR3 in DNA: TGTGCCAGTAGTACAGGTGCTACCTACGAGCAGTACTTC. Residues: CASSTGATYEQYF.

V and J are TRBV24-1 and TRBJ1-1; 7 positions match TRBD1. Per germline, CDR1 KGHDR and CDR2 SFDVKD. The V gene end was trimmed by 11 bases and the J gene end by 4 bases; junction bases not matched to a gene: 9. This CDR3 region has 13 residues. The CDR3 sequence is CASREGASTEAFF. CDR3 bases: TGTGCCAGCAGAGAGGGGGCGAGCACTGAAGCTTTCTTT.

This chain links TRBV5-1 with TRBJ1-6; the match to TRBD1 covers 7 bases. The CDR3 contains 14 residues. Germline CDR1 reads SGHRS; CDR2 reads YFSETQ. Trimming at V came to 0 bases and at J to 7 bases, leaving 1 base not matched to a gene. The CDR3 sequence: CASSLEQGNSPLHF. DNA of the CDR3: TGCGCCAGCAGCTTGGAACAGGGGAATTCACCCCTCCACTTT.

The CDR3 coding sequence is TGCGCCAGCAGCATTTCCGGGACTAAAGAGACCCAGTACTTC. The encoded protein is CASSISGTKETQYF. This chain connects TRBV5-1 to TRBJ2-5, with 7 bases fitting TRBD2. J lost 3 bases, V lost 4 bases, and 6 bases had no gene match. CDR1 and CDR2 (germline): SGHRS, YFSETQ. The CDR3 is 14 amino acids.

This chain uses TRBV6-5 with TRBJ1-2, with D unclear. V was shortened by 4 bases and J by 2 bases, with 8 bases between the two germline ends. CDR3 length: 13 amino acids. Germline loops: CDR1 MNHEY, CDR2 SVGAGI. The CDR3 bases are TGTGCCAGCAGTTGGCAATCAAACTATGGCTACACCTTC. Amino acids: CASSWQSNYGYTF.